This TCR beta chain was retrieved from a study of cytomegalovirus exposure and HLA in healthy donors. Study-wide results and limits: The study designated some 180 TCR beta chains cytomegalovirus-associated. Productive rates of about 90% or about 30% were seen for most TCR beta V segments in an earlier analysis. Under in vitro conditions, a few CMV-associated chains were confirmed as specific for CMV antigens.

In the PCR, 60 Vbeta and 13 Jbeta primers were used. TCRdb's table, derived via immunoSEQ multiplex PCR, lists solely in-frame clones and lacks some. Of 87,000 or so clones in the sample, approximately 7.1% were seen once. A note on this clone: What it recognizes is unknown.

V lost 2 bases and J 5 bases, leaving 9 bases between the germline ends. This CDR3 is 13 amino acids long. Germline values: CDR1 SNHLY, CDR2 FYNNEI. The chain combines TRBV2 with TRBJ1-2, with TRBD1 as a possible D gene (6 bases). Specimen: PBMCs. This sequence originates from a man aged 45 to 65 in good health and CMV-seronegative. This CDR3 reads CASSESGEYGYTF. Here the CDR3 DNA reads TGTGCCAGCAGTGAATCAGGGGAGTATGGCTACACCTTC.